What follows are 6 T cell receptor beta chains derived from one specimen sequenced in a study of cytomegalovirus exposure and HLA in healthy donors (TCRdb year 2017). The library relied on the immunoSEQ multiplex PCR assay. A mixture of 60 forward primers for TCR Vbeta segments and 13 reverse primers for TCR Jbeta segments was used in the multiplex PCR. TCRdb re-hosts the immuneACCESS table, in-frame sequences only. Its copies lack some clones; in the studies checked, an unresolved V gene accounts for under half of them, and the cause for the rest is not known. For this sample the table gives approximately 130,000 clones, of which 60% to 80% were detected only once. Jointly, the top ten make up under 1.5% of the sample. Sequenced: PBMCs. The receptor source for this set is a man in his forties or fifties in good health and CMV-seronegative.

The V and J genes are TRBV27 and TRBJ1-5, with D perhaps TRBD1 (5 bases). This CDR3 comprises 16 residues. Germline assignment: CDR1 MNHEY and CDR2 SMNVEV (reference sequence). V lost 2 bases and J lost 1, with 12 bases in between. The CDR3 DNA follows: TGTGCCAGCAGTTTAAAGGCCAGGGAAAGCAATCAGCCCCAGCATTTT. Translation gives CASSLKARESNQPQHF.

V is TRBV28 and J is TRBJ2-7; 10 bases fit TRBD1. CDR3 length: 14 amino acids. With V trimmed by 4 bases and J by 6 bases, 6 bases remained unmatched. Looked up from germline, CDR1 is MDHEN and CDR2 is SYDVKM. The DNA of the CDR3 is TGTGCCAGCAGTTCATGGACAGGGGGTATCGAGCAGTACTTC. Residues: CASSSWTGGIEQYF.

This clone was observed many times. The chain uses TRBV6-1 and TRBJ2-7; a possible D gene is TRBD1 (6 bases). This CDR3 has 15 amino acids. The germline V gene has CDR1 MNHNS and CDR2 SASEGT. Trimming removed 1 base from V and 2 bases from J, with 12 bases in between. CDR3 DNA: TGTGCCAGCAGTGAAGTGGGACAAATCACCTACGAGCAGTACTTC. Translated, it gives CASSEVGQITYEQYF.

The rearrangement joins TRBV6-6 to TRBJ2-5, with D possibly TRBD1 on 5 matching bases. V dropped 5 bases and J dropped 5 bases, with 12 bases sitting between them. CDR3 length equals 13 residues. The V gene's germline CDR1 is MNHNY and CDR2 SVGAGI (reference sequence). The CDR3 DNA is TGTGCCAGCAGTCCCTTGGGGCTGGAGACCCAGTACTTC. Protein: CASSPLGLETQYF.

The chain is built from TRBV9 and TRBJ2-3; 8 bases agree with TRBD2. The V gene end was trimmed by 3 bases and the J gene end by 5 bases; junction bases not matched to a gene: 5. Germline CDR1 is SGDLS and CDR2 is YYNGEE. The CDR3 consists of 14 residues. The CDR3 sequence: CASSATSERDTQYF. CDR3 DNA sequence: TGTGCCAGCAGCGCGACTAGCGAAAGAGATACGCAGTATTTT.

Regarding this clone: Other nucleotide sequences in the sample specify the same CDR3. The chain uses TRBV6-6 and TRBJ2-7; 9 positions match TRBD1. Germline V gene lookup returns CDR1 MNHNY and CDR2 SVGAGI (reference sequence). There are 14 residues in the CDR3. V gave up 4 bases and J gave up 5 bases; unmatched junction bases: 6. CDR3 sequence: CASSLQGAGNEQYF. The CDR3 DNA sequence: TGTGCCAGCAGTTTACAGGGGGCCGGGAACGAGCAGTACTTC.